The 32 T cell receptor beta chains listed next were all sequenced from one sample in a study of blood T cell repertoires in COVID-19. This table comes from immunoSEQ multiplex PCR, and its TCRdb copy is limited to in-frame clones, with some not included. Counted here are tens of thousands of clones, over 60% occurring once; the ten biggest clones make up roughly a quarter. The sequenced material came from peripheral blood. These receptors were taken from a human donor in a cohort sampled during active COVID-19.

The chain carries TRBV3-1 (or the pseudogene TRBV3-2) and TRBJ2-1, with 8 bases identical to TRBD2. The germline V gene encodes CDR1 LGHDT and CDR2 YNNKEL (reference sequence). The CDR3 has 16 residues. V gave up 1 base and J gave up 7 bases; unmatched junction bases: 9. The CDR3 loop is CASSQGLGASGNEQFF. CDR3 DNA: TGTGCCAGCAGCCAAGGTCTCGGAGCTAGCGGGAATGAGCAGTTCTTC.

The CDR3 DNA reads TGTGCCAGCAGCCAAAGAACACTAACCTACGAGCAGTACTTC. As protein: CASSQRTLTYEQYF. The chain links TRBV3-1 (or the pseudogene TRBV3-2) to TRBJ2-7; no reliable D call. CDR3 size: 14 residues. Between the trimmed V and J ends, which lost 2 bases and 2 bases, there was a span of 10 bases. Germline V CDR1 and CDR2: LGHDT, YNNKEL (reference sequence).

The chain employs TRBV6-2 or TRBV6-3 and TRBJ1-5; 12 bases align to TRBD1. After removal of 2 bases from V and 2 bases from J, the junction contained 10 bases not matched to a gene. This CDR3 has 19 amino acids. Germline values: CDR1 MNHEY, CDR2 SVGEGT. The CDR3 here is CASSYETGQGASGNQPQHF. CDR3 DNA sequence: TGTGCCAGCAGTTACGAAACGGGACAGGGGGCTTCGGGCAATCAGCCCCAGCATTTT.

Here the CDR3 DNA reads TGTGCCAGCAGCTCCCGGGGACTAGCGGGAGTTGTAGAGCAGTTCTTC. Translation gives CASSSRGLAGVVEQFF. The chain links TRBV7-8 to TRBJ2-1; 14 bases align to TRBD2. Germline CDR1 and CDR2: SGHVS and FQNEAQ. The V segment lost 4 bases and the J segment 10 bases; nucleotides outside the gene matches: 9. CDR3 length: 16 amino acids.

J is TRBJ2-7 and V is TRBV12-3 or TRBV12-4, with 9 positions matching TRBD1. J gave up 6 bases and V 3 bases, and 3 bases lay outside the gene matches. The CDR3 spans 13 residues. The CDR3 bases are TGTGCCAGCAGTTTGGGACAGGGTGCCGAGCAGTACTTC. The encoded protein is CASSLGQGAEQYF.

V is TRBV19 and J is TRBJ1-6; D is unclear. With 5 bases removed from V and 7 bases from J, the gap between germline ends came to 15 bases. From germline, CDR1 is LNHDA and CDR2 SQIVND (reference sequence). This CDR3 contains 15 residues. The CDR3: CASSPRGGANSPLHF. CDR3 sequence (DNA): TGTGCCAGTAGTCCCCGGGGTGGAGCGAATTCACCCCTCCACTTT.

The chain links TRBV7-2 to TRBJ2-7, with 7 bases lining up with TRBD2. From germline, CDR1 is SGHTA and CDR2 FQGNSA. V was pared by 5 bases and J by 0 bases, with 10 bases of the junction left unmatched. This CDR3 has 16 residues. This chain's CDR3 is CASSPTGTTISYEQYF. CDR3 DNA: TGTGCCAGCAGCCCCACCGGGACTACAATCTCCTACGAGCAGTACTTC.

The V call is TRBV7-2, the J call TRBJ1-1, with D perhaps TRBD1 (6 bases). The CDR3 extends over 14 amino acids. Germline CDR1 and CDR2: SGHTA and FQGNSA. V shed 0 bases and J shed 5 bases, with 10 bases lying between them. The CDR3 sequence is CASSLAGGWTEAFF. CDR3 DNA: TGTGCCAGCAGCTTAGCAGGGGGATGGACTGAAGCTTTCTTT.

V gene TRBV12-3 or TRBV12-4 combines with J gene TRBJ2-7; D uncertain. CDR3 length: 13 residues. Between the trimmed V and J ends, which lost 0 bases and 6 bases, there was a span of 9 bases. Written as DNA, the CDR3 is TGTGCCAGCAGTTTAGCGCGGTGGAGCGAGCAGTACTTC. Translating it yields CASSLARWSEQYF.

The rearrangement uses TRBV6-5 and TRBJ2-7; 7 nucleotides align to TRBD1. Trimming took 5 bases from V and 7 from J; bases not matched to a gene: 14. The CDR3 totals 15 residues. The germline CDR1 and CDR2 sequences are MNHEY and SVGAGI. CDR3 sequence (DNA): TGTGCCAGCAGTCGCCCGGGACAGTTGACAGGGGAGCAGTACTTC. Translated, it gives CASSRPGQLTGEQYF.

This chain joins TRBV6-1 and TRBJ1-2; D uncertain. Germline V gene lookup returns CDR1 MNHNS and CDR2 SASEGT. The V and J ends lost 3 bases and 4 bases respectively, with 3 bases between them. The CDR3 is made up of 11 amino acids. CDR3 region: CASSDSYGYTF. The CDR3 bases are TGTGCCAGCAGTGATAGCTATGGCTACACCTTC.

V usage is TRBV3-1 (or the pseudogene TRBV3-2) and J usage is TRBJ2-1; possible D gene TRBD2, 7 bases. CDR1 and CDR2 (germline): LGHDT, YNNKEL (reference sequence). V lost 3 bases, J lost 6 bases, and 21 bases lay in between. This CDR3 has 17 residues. The CDR3 bases are TGTGCCAGCAGCCAGGTAGGGGGGGGGAGCGGTCGCAATGAGCAGTTCTTC. It encodes CASSQVGGGSGRNEQFF.

The chain links TRBV28 to TRBJ2-6; the D gene is possibly TRBD1 (5 bases). Germline assignment: CDR1 MDHEN and CDR2 SYDVKM. The CDR3 is made up of 15 amino acids. V was trimmed by 7 bases and J by 1 base, leaving 11 bases between them. As DNA, the CDR3 is TGTGCCAGCAACTTGTCAGGGTCTGGGGCCAACGTCCTGACTTTC. Its translation is CASNLSGSGANVLTF.

V is TRBV19 and J is TRBJ2-6, with 7 bases lining up with TRBD2. The V segment lost 6 bases and the J segment 0 bases; nucleotides outside the gene matches: 14. Germline CDR1 and CDR2: LNHDA and SQIVND (reference sequence). The CDR3 has 19 residues. CDR3 residues: CASRVGGVTAYSGANVLTF. The CDR3 DNA sequence: TGTGCCAGTAGAGTTGGGGGGGTGACAGCCTACTCTGGGGCCAACGTCCTGACTTTC.

This clone was picked up a small number of times. V and J are TRBV18 and TRBJ2-6; D is unresolved. V dropped 2 bases and J dropped 0 bases, with 5 bases sitting between them. Germline V CDR1 and CDR2: KGHSH, LQKENI. The CDR3 runs to 15 residues. CDR3 DNA: TGTGCCAGCTCACCAGAGCACTCTGGGGCCAACGTCCTGACTTTC. Amino acids: CASSPEHSGANVLTF.

This clone was observed a single time. The junction does not match germline at one end; this may be a read error. The chain carries TRBV23-1 and TRBJ1-5; D not resolved. TRBV23-1 is marked as an open reading frame, function uncertain. The CDR3 covers 8 residues. The CDR3 sequence is CASSQRNF. The CDR3 bases are TGCGCCAGCAGTCAGCGCAATTTT.

The rearrangement links TRBV5-4 to TRBJ1-1, with D possibly being TRBD1 (6 bases). Trimming shortened V by 4 bases and J by 5 bases, and 21 bases separated the two germline ends. The germline gives CDR1 SGHNT, CDR2 YYREEE (reference sequence). The CDR3 sequence is 16 residues long. CDR3: CASSLSGGGRGTEAFF. CDR3 DNA: TGTGCCAGCAGCCTGTCGGGGGGGGGCAGAGGGACTGAAGCTTTCTTT.

This rearrangement joins TRBV11-2 to TRBJ1-6; D is unclear. Trimming left V 3 bases short and J 0 bases short, with 6 bases between. Germline values: CDR1 SGHAT, CDR2 FQNNGV. The CDR3 is 15 amino acids. Written as DNA, the CDR3 is TGTGCCAGCAGCTTTTCGAGCTCCTATAATTCACCCCTCCACTTT. As protein: CASSFSSSYNSPLHF.

This clone turned up a few times. The V call is TRBV7-9, the J call TRBJ2-7; the match to TRBD1 covers 8 bases. The length of the CDR3 is 16 residues. CDR1 is SEHNR, CDR2 FQNEAQ, per germline (reference sequence). V gave up 2 bases and J gave up 1 base; unmatched junction bases: 7. CDR3 region: CASSLTWDRSSYEQYF. The CDR3, as DNA: TGTGCCAGCAGCTTAACGTGGGACAGGAGTTCCTACGAGCAGTACTTC.

The chain combines TRBV12-5 with TRBJ2-3; 8 bases map to TRBD2. J lost 3 bases, V lost 8 bases, and 4 bases had no gene match. The CDR3 covers 13 residues. The germline gives CDR1 LGHNT, CDR2 FRNRAP. CDR3 in amino acids: CASSAGVTDTQYF. The CDR3, as DNA: TGTGCTAGTTCAGCGGGAGTGACAGATACGCAGTATTTT.

This clone was observed a single time. The rearrangement uses TRBV12-3 or TRBV12-4 and TRBJ2-5; D is unclear. The CDR3 is 12 residues long. V shed 0 bases and J shed 5 bases, with 4 bases lying between them. CDR3 coding DNA: TGTGCCAGCAGTTTAGCTCGGGAGACCCAGTACTTC. Its protein is CASSLARETQYF.

The chain combines TRBV11-2 with TRBJ2-7; TRBD2 might be the D (6 bases). The CDR3 runs 16 residues. Germline values: CDR1 SGHAT, CDR2 FQNNGV. Trimming removed 3 bases at V and 2 bases at J, with 17 bases between. CDR3 amino acids: CASSFRSEGGAYEQYF. CDR3 nucleotides: TGTGCCAGCAGCTTCCGATCGGAGGGTGGGGCCTACGAGCAGTACTTC.

V and J are TRBV28 and TRBJ1-2, with D perhaps matching TRBD1 (6 bases). The germline V and J ends were trimmed by 3 bases and 6 bases, with 14 bases remaining between them. Germline V gene data show CDR1 as MDHEN and CDR2 as SYDVKM. There are 14 residues in the CDR3. The CDR3 bases are TGTGCCAGCAGTTTTGCAGGGGATGATGATGGCTACACCTTC. It translates to CASSFAGDDDGYTF.

The chain carries TRBV15 and TRBJ2-3, with TRBD2 matching over 7 bases. There are 14 residues in the CDR3. The germline V gene has CDR1 LNHNV and CDR2 YYDKDF (reference sequence). The V and J ends lost 0 bases and 6 bases, in that order; junction bases with no gene match: 3. The CDR3 region has the DNA TGTGCCACCAGCAGAGAGACTAGCAAGGATACGCAGTATTTT. Translated: CATSRETSKDTQYF.

J is TRBJ2-3 and V is TRBV6-2 or TRBV6-3; D not certain. The CDR3 loop spans 14 amino acids. CDR1 is MNHEY, CDR2 SVGEGT, per germline. V was pared by 4 bases and J by 2 bases, with 10 bases between. CDR3 sequence: CASSSRKTTDTQYF. The CDR3 DNA is TGTGCCAGCAGTTCGAGAAAAACCACAGATACGCAGTATTTT.

The V call is TRBV4-1, the J call TRBJ1-1; a possible D gene is TRBD1 (6 bases). CDR1 is MGHRA and CDR2 is YSYEKL in the germline V gene. V was trimmed by 0 bases and J by 4 bases, leaving 18 bases between them. The CDR3 spans 17 residues. The DNA of the CDR3 is TGCGCCAGCAGCCAAGACTTTGTCAGGGGCCCCGGCACTGAAGCTTTCTTT. Translation gives CASSQDFVRGPGTEAFF.

The chain has TRBV19 and TRBJ2-3; D is unclear. CDR3 length: 14 amino acids. The germline CDR1 and CDR2 sequences are LNHDA and SQIVND (reference sequence). The V gene lost 10 bases and the J gene lost 0 bases, with 14 bases spanning the gap. The chain's CDR3 is CATRVGYSTDTQYF. The CDR3 nucleotides read TGTGCCACTCGTGTCGGGTACAGCACAGATACGCAGTATTTT.

The gene calls are TRBV28 and TRBJ1-4; no clear D gene. The CDR3 consists of 15 residues. Germline V gives CDR1 MDHEN, CDR2 SYDVKM. V lost 6 bases and J 6 bases, leaving 17 bases between the germline ends. CDR3 sequence (DNA): TGTGCCAGCAGACCCATTTCCGGGAGGGATGAAAAACTGTTTTTT. Its protein is CASRPISGRDEKLFF.

V gene TRBV6-6 combines with J gene TRBJ1-4, with 10 positions matching TRBD1. Germline V lookup: CDR1 MNHNY, CDR2 SVGAGI (reference sequence). The CDR3 has 12 amino acids. The J segment lost 5 bases and the V segment lost 10 bases, leaving 1 base of the junction unmatched. CDR3 in amino acids: CATDRGNEKLFF. As DNA, the CDR3 is TGTGCCACGGACAGGGGGAATGAAAAACTGTTTTTT.

This clone came up a few times. The chain is built from TRBV28 and TRBJ2-7, with D tentatively TRBD1 (6 bases). Deletions cut 5 bases from V and 3 bases from J, with 17 bases between. CDR1 is MDHEN, CDR2 SYDVKM, per germline. The CDR3 consists of 15 residues. CDR3 residues: CASSETGTPHYEQYF. CDR3 DNA sequence: TGTGCCAGCAGTGAAACCGGGACACCGCACTACGAGCAGTACTTC.

The rearrangement links TRBV30 to TRBJ2-3; TRBD2 agrees at 9 bases. Per germline, CDR1 GTSNPN and CDR2 SVGIG (reference sequence). The junction had 5 bases not matched to a gene; V was cut back by 4 bases and J by 6 bases. The CDR3 length is 13 residues. DNA for the CDR3: TGTGCCTGGAAGCGGGGGGCCCCCGATACGCAGTATTTT. This encodes CAWKRGAPDTQYF.

This clone appeared once. CDR3 loop: CASSLASGRWRETQYF. The CDR3 DNA reads TGCGCCAGCAGCTTGGCTAGCGGGAGGTGGCGAGAGACCCAGTACTTC. This chain uses TRBV5-1 with TRBJ2-5; TRBD2 matches 11 bases. With 0 bases clipped from V and 4 bases from J, the junction kept 5 bases outside the gene matches. Germline V gene lookup returns CDR1 SGHRS and CDR2 YFSETQ. CDR3 size: 16 residues.